Listed below are T cell receptor beta chains from one sample, sequenced in a study of beta chain features in type 1 diabetes. Here immunoSEQ multiplex PCR was the method, and the copy in TCRdb shows in-frame clones only, minus some. The table has hundreds of thousands of clones, 11% to 15% seen once. Sequencing was performed on naive CD4+ T cells from blood. The receptor set was obtained from a man younger than 30 with type 1 diabetes. Both conserved end residues are part of each CDR3. Fields, in order: D gene, V gene, J gene, clone size, CDR3 protein, CDR3 DNA. A D gene is named only where the DNA matches it firmly. Rows give clone size only sometimes, using once, few, many, or a class for an expanded clone.

TRBD1,TRBV15,TRBJ2-1,NA,CATSRVGQASNEQFF,TGTGCCACCAGCAGAGTAGGACAGGCGTCCAATGAGCAGTTCTTC
NA,TRBV10-3,TRBJ2-5,NA,CAISETPQETQYF,TGTGCCATCAGTGAGACACCCCAAGAGACCCAGTACTTC
NA,TRBV7-2,TRBJ2-2,few,CASSSVTGELFF,TGTGCCAGCAGCTCTGTGACCGGGGAGCTGTTTTTT
NA,TRBV7-2,TRBJ2-1,NA,CATKSKGQAEFF,TGTGCCACCAAATCCAAAGGTCAGGCCGAGTTCTTC
NA,TRBV19,TRBJ1-5,NA,CASRTNDHSNQPQHF,TGTGCCAGTAGGACAAATGATCATAGCAATCAGCCCCAGCATTTT
NA,TRBV9,TRBJ2-5,NA,CASSLGLKETQYF,TGTGCCAGCAGTCTGGGCCTGAAAGAGACCCAGTACTTC
NA,TRBV7-9,TRBJ1-2,NA,CASSFLYGYTF,TGTGCCAGCAGCTTTCTCTATGGCTACACCTTC
NA,TRBV6-6,TRBJ1-5,NA,CASSFQTGISNQPQHF,TGTGCCAGCAGTTTCCAGACAGGCATTAGCAATCAGCCCCAGCATTTT
NA,TRBV19,TRBJ2-1,NA,CASSRTAQGPYNEQFF,TGTGCCAGTAGTAGGACGGCGCAGGGCCCCTACAATGAGCAGTTCTTC
TRBD2,TRBV18,TRBJ2-2,NA,CASSPGGEYTGELFF,TGTGCCAGCTCACCGGGAGGGGAGTACACCGGGGAGCTGTTTTTT
NA,TRBV5-1,TRBJ1-1,NA,CASSSNTEAFF,TGCGCCAGCAGCTCCAACACTGAAGCTTTCTTT
TRBD1,TRBV9,TRBJ2-2,few,CASSPWGGTGTTGELFF,TGTGCCAGCAGTCCTTGGGGTGGGACAGGGACCACCGGGGAGCTGTTTTTT
TRBD2,TRBV11-2,TRBJ2-1,few,CASSWGSSGRGSNEQFF,TGTGCCAGCAGCTGGGGGTCGAGCGGGAGGGGTAGTAATGAGCAGTTCTTC
TRBD1,TRBV14,TRBJ2-5,once,CASSPRTGRTEETQYF,TGTGCCAGCAGCCCCCGGACAGGGAGAACCGAAGAGACCCAGTACTTC
NA,TRBV6-5,TRBJ2-1,few,CASSYRSLGYNEQFF,TGTGCCAGCAGTTACCGATCCCTGGGATACAATGAGCAGTTCTTC
NA,TRBV30,TRBJ2-5,few,CAWSVQYQETQYF,TGTGCCTGGAGTGTACAGTACCAAGAGACCCAGTACTTC
TRBD2,TRBV7-9,TRBJ2-1,few,CASPSGGEVTYNEQFF,TGTGCCAGCCCTTCCGGGGGGGAGGTAACCTACAATGAGCAGTTCTTC
NA,TRBV15,TRBJ2-7,few,CATSRDGLYEQYF,TGTGCCACCAGCAGAGACGGACTCTACGAGCAGTACTTC
NA,TRBV19,TRBJ1-5,few,CASSLQTVVSNQPQHF,TGTGCCAGTAGTCTTCAGACAGTAGTTAGCAATCAGCCCCAGCATTTT
NA,TRBV6-5,TRBJ2-7,once,CASSYSPGQGYEQYF,TGTGCCAGCAGTTACTCACCGGGACAAGGCTACGAGCAGTACTTC
TRBD1,TRBV10-3,TRBJ2-7,few,CAISGPTGTGTYEQYF,TGTGCCATCAGTGGACCAACCGGGACAGGGACTTACGAGCAGTACTTC
NA,TRBV20-1,TRBJ2-7,few,CSASRGVF,TGCAGTGCTAGCCGAGGGGTTTTC
TRBD1,TRBV6-5,TRBJ2-5,few,CASSYKQGETQYF,TGTGCCAGCAGTTACAAACAGGGGGAGACCCAGTACTTC
NA,TRBV7-6,TRBJ1-2,once,CASSLQGNANYGYTF,TGTGCCAGCAGCCTCCAGGGGAATGCTAACTATGGCTACACCTTC